These T cell receptor beta chains were read from a single sample in a study of human T cells and chemical hapten exposure. Via MiXCR, TCRdb re-called the RACE reads, giving one row per CDR3 protein. This sample yields 82,000 or so distinct CDR3 sequences, of which over 10% are seen a single time; approximately 5% belongs to the top ten. The sequencing here drew on whole blood, taken in connection with sensitization to the hapten diphenylcyclopropenone (DPC). The receptors derive from a woman aged 45-65 years with alopecia areata. Some clones in this sample may be carry-over from other donors' samples. The CDR3 runs from the conserved cysteine through the conserved F or W. Fields, in order: D gene, J gene, clone size, V gene, CDR3 protein, CDR3 DNA. A D gene is named only where the DNA matches it firmly. The size of a clone is reported for some rows only, either as once, few or many, or as a class for expanded clones.

d_call: TRBD2
j_call: TRBJ2-1
clone_size: many
v_call: TRBV20-1
cdr3_aa: CSAIWTLGGTSGSNEQFF
cdr3_nt: TGCAGTGCTATATGGACGTTGGGAGGGACTAGCGGGAGTAATGAGCAGTTCTTC

d_call: NA
j_call: TRBJ1-1
clone_size: NA
v_call: TRBV11-2
cdr3_aa: CASSSSGTAFF
cdr3_nt: TGTGCCAGCAGCTCCTCAGGGACTGCTTTCTTT

d_call: NA
j_call: TRBJ1-5
clone_size: many
v_call: TRBV19
cdr3_aa: CASSMNRPTLNQPQHF
cdr3_nt: TGTGCCAGTAGTATGAACCGGCCCACCTTAAATCAGCCCCAGCATTTT

d_call: TRBD1
j_call: TRBJ2-5
clone_size: few
v_call: TRBV5-6
cdr3_aa: CASSTTWTGESAQYF
cdr3_nt: TGTGCCAGCAGCACCACCTGGACAGGGGAGTCGGCCCAGTACTTC

d_call: NA
j_call: TRBJ1-4
clone_size: many
v_call: TRBV6-5
cdr3_aa: CASSYSVDEKLFF
cdr3_nt: TGTGCCAGCAGTTACTCGGTTGACGAAAAACTGTTTTTT

d_call: NA
j_call: TRBJ1-3
clone_size: NA
v_call: TRBV4-2
cdr3_aa: CASSQDERRGLGNTIYF
cdr3_nt: TGTGCCAGCAGCCAAGATGAGCGGAGGGGCCTTGGAAACACCATATATTTT

d_call: TRBD1
j_call: TRBJ1-6
clone_size: NA
v_call: TRBV2
cdr3_aa: CASSSSGTGGNSPLHF
cdr3_nt: TGTGCCAGCAGTTCCTCCGGGACAGGGGGTAATTCACCCCTCCACTTT

d_call: TRBD2
j_call: TRBJ2-3
clone_size: many
v_call: TRBV29-1
cdr3_aa: CSGGLAGGPDTQYF
cdr3_nt: TGCAGCGGGGGACTAGCGGGAGGCCCAGATACGCAGTATTTT

d_call: NA
j_call: TRBJ1-1
clone_size: NA
v_call: TRBV27
cdr3_aa: CASSPNRENTEAFF
cdr3_nt: TGTGCCAGCAGTCCCAACAGGGAGAACACTGAAGCTTTCTTT

d_call: TRBD1
j_call: TRBJ1-5
clone_size: NA
v_call: TRBV19
cdr3_aa: CASSITGEGGNQPQHF
cdr3_nt: TGTGCCAGTAGTATCACAGGGGAAGGAGGCAATCAGCCCCAGCATTTT

d_call: TRBD1
j_call: TRBJ1-1
clone_size: many
v_call: TRBV7-8
cdr3_aa: CASSQRYGQGTEAFF
cdr3_nt: TGTGCCAGCAGCCAACGTTACGGACAGGGCACTGAAGCTTTCTTT